Shown below are 20 T cell receptor beta chains from a single sample sequenced in a study of blood T cell repertoires in COVID-19 (dated by TCRdb to about 2020). Library prep was done by the immunoSEQ multiplex PCR assay. Entries here come from immuneACCESS through TCRdb and include only in-frame sequences with V and J called. Some clones fail to appear in such tables; in the studies checked, an unresolved V gene covers under half of the shortfall, and the cause of the remainder is unknown. The sample table records approximately 200,000 clones; roughly 88% of these occur just once. The biggest ten clones account for approximately 11% of the sample. The sequenced material came from peripheral blood. These receptors all come from a human donor with active or convalescent COVID-19. The donor label of this sample is uncertain.

This clone was found a few times. The chain links TRBV6-1 to TRBJ1-5, with D possibly matching TRBD1 (5 bases). Deletions cut 0 bases from V and 0 bases from J, with 15 bases between. The V gene's germline CDR1 is MNHNS and CDR2 SASEGT. The length of the CDR3 is 18 residues. The CDR3 sequence is CASSEARGGFYSNQPQHF. CDR3 DNA sequence: TGTGCCAGCAGTGAAGCGAGGGGAGGGTTCTATAGCAATCAGCCCCAGCATTTT.

The gene calls are TRBV6-5 and TRBJ2-4; D perhaps matches TRBD1 (5 bases). Germline V gene lookup returns CDR1 MNHEY and CDR2 SVGAGI. V was pared by 6 bases and J by 0 bases, with 12 bases between. This CDR3 contains 15 residues. CDR3 nucleotides: TGTGCCAGCAGACTAACAGGCGTAGCCAAAAACATTCAGTACTTC. Its translation: CASRLTGVAKNIQYF.

The V call is TRBV9, the J call TRBJ2-7; unclear D gene. Trimming removed 2 bases from V and 0 bases from J, with 9 bases in between. The CDR3 loop spans 14 amino acids. Germline V CDR1 and CDR2: SGDLS, YYNGEE. CDR3 bases: TGTGCCAGCAGCGTGGCCAGTCCCTCCTACGAGCAGTACTTC. It specifies CASSVASPSYEQYF.

The CDR3: CASSLRGVAGAGDTQYF. For the CDR3, the DNA is TGTGCCAGCAGCCTCCGGGGAGTAGCGGGCGCCGGAGATACGCAGTATTTT. The V and J genes are TRBV9 and TRBJ2-3, with TRBD2 identical over 7 bases. Germline CDR1 SGDLS, CDR2 YYNGEE. The CDR3 runs 17 residues. V was clipped by 4 bases and J by 5 bases; unmatched bases: 16.

The chain links TRBV7-9 to TRBJ1-1; D perhaps matches TRBD1 (5 bases). The CDR3 totals 12 residues. V lost 5 bases, J lost 3 bases, and 7 bases lay in between. Germline lookup yields CDR1 SEHNR and CDR2 FQNEAQ (reference sequence). CDR3 DNA sequence: TGTGCCAGCAGCCGGGGGGACACTGAAGCTTTCTTT. It yields the protein CASSRGDTEAFF.

The chain recombines TRBV19 with TRBJ1-6; 10 positions match TRBD1. Germline CDR1 LNHDA, CDR2 SQIVND (reference sequence). The CDR3 loop spans 15 amino acids. Germline trimming cut 4 bases from V and 10 bases from J; bases unmatched to any gene: 7. CDR3 loop: CASSTLTGGESPLHF. The CDR3 bases are TGTGCCAGTAGTACTCTGACAGGGGGCGAGTCACCCCTCCACTTT. The full variable domain, its missing parts supplied by reference TRBV19 and TRBJ1-6, is DGGITQSPKYLFRKEGQNVTLSCEQNLNHDAMYWYRQDPGQGLRLIYYSQIVNDFQKGDIAEGYSVSREKKESFPLTVTSAQKNPTAFYLCASSTLTGGESPLHFGNGTRLTVT.

The table lists this clone with a count of one. DNA of the CDR3: TGCGCCAGCAGCCCTGGACAGGGAGGGAGTGAGCAGTTCTTC. It specifies CASSPGQGGSEQFF. The rearrangement joins TRBV5-1 to TRBJ2-1, with D possibly matching TRBD1 (8 bases). This CDR3 region has 14 residues. Per germline, CDR1 SGHRS and CDR2 YFSETQ. Trimming took 4 bases from V and 9 from J, leaving 17 bases between them.

The gene calls are TRBV6-5 and TRBJ2-1; 8 nucleotides match TRBD1. The CDR3 length is 11 residues. Germline CDR1 and CDR2: MNHEY and SVGAGI. V shed 8 bases, J shed 10 bases, and the junction held 4 bases outside the gene matches. Here the CDR3 reads CASDRGWEQFF. The CDR3 DNA sequence: TGTGCCAGCGACAGGGGTTGGGAGCAGTTCTTC.

V usage is TRBV12-3 or TRBV12-4 and J usage is TRBJ1-2; 10 bases match TRBD1. V dropped 5 bases and J dropped 6; count of bases not matched to a gene: 3. The CDR3 extends over 13 amino acids. CDR3 protein: CASSQGTGDGYTF. The CDR3 DNA follows: TGTGCCAGCAGTCAGGGGACAGGGGATGGCTACACCTTC.

V is TRBV7-9 and J is TRBJ2-3, with D maybe TRBD1 (5 bases). The CDR3 length is 15 residues. With 4 bases removed from V and 2 bases from J, the gap between germline ends came to 13 bases. Germline V gene data show CDR1 as SEHNR and CDR2 as FQNEAQ (reference sequence). The CDR3 region is CASSSDRQFTDTQYF. In nucleotides, the CDR3 is TGTGCCAGCAGCTCTGATCGACAGTTCACAGATACGCAGTATTTT.

The chain combines TRBV2 with TRBJ2-5; 11 bases match TRBD2. Germline V gene lookup returns CDR1 SNHLY and CDR2 FYNNEI. The V gene end was trimmed by 6 bases and the J gene end by 5 bases; junction bases not matched to a gene: 11. The CDR3 has 16 amino acids. CDR3 in amino acids: CASRPGSGGVGETQYF. In DNA, the CDR3 is TGTGCCAGCAGGCCGGGTAGCGGGGGGGTAGGGGAGACCCAGTACTTC.

This sequence joins TRBV24-1 and TRBJ2-7; 9 bases match TRBD1. CDR1 and CDR2 from the germline V gene are KGHDR and SFDVKD. Germline trimming cut 4 bases from V and 1 base from J; bases unmatched to any gene: 4. This CDR3 spans 15 amino acids. The CDR3 sequence: CATSDPDRGSYEQYF. Written as DNA, the CDR3 is TGTGCCACCAGTGACCCGGACAGGGGTTCCTACGAGCAGTACTTC.

In the case of this clone: The sample contains more than one DNA sequence encoding this CDR3. The gene calls are TRBV28 and TRBJ1-2; no clear D gene. This CDR3 comprises 13 residues. Trimming removed 1 base from V and 4 bases from J, with 7 bases in between. The germline CDR1 and CDR2 sequences are MDHEN and SYDVKM. Here the CDR3 DNA reads TGTGCCAGCAGTTTATCGCGGAGCTATGGCTACACCTTC. Amino acid sequence: CASSLSRSYGYTF.

The chain couples TRBV7-9 to TRBJ2-5; D is possibly TRBD2 (5 bases). Per the germline V gene, CDR1 is SEHNR and CDR2 is FQNEAQ (reference sequence). The germline V and J ends were trimmed by 3 bases and 5 bases, with 16 bases remaining between them. There are 15 residues in the CDR3. CDR3 sequence reads: CASSFGSSERETQYF. As DNA, the CDR3 is TGTGCCAGCAGCTTTGGAAGCAGTGAGCGGGAGACCCAGTACTTC.

The chain uses TRBV5-6 and TRBJ2-7; D unresolved. CDR3 length: 15 amino acids. Germline V gene lookup returns CDR1 SGHDT and CDR2 YYEEEE. Between the trimmed V and J ends, which lost 1 base and 0 bases, there was a span of 11 bases. DNA for the CDR3: TGTGCCAGCAGCTTGATCGAGAGGAACTCCTACGAGCAGTACTTC. Amino acid sequence: CASSLIERNSYEQYF.

This clone showed up just a few times. The chain couples TRBV7-9 to TRBJ2-7, with TRBD2 matching over 8 bases. The CDR3 has 14 amino acids. V was pared by 0 bases and J by 6 bases, with 4 bases of the junction left unmatched. Germline V gives CDR1 SEHNR, CDR2 FQNEAQ (reference sequence). This CDR3 is CASSLASGTGEQYF. CDR3 nucleotide sequence: TGTGCCAGCAGCTTAGCTAGCGGGACCGGCGAGCAGTACTTC.

The CDR3 sequence: CASSYRWEEGYTF. CDR3 nucleotides: TGTGCCAGCAGTTACCGGTGGGAGGAAGGCTACACCTTC. This chain connects TRBV6-2 or TRBV6-3 to TRBJ1-2, with unresolved D. This CDR3 is 13 amino acids long. CDR1 is MNHEY, CDR2 SVGEGT, per germline. V lost 2 bases and J 8 bases, leaving 12 bases between the germline ends.

This chain links TRBV24-1 with TRBJ1-1; a weak D match, TRBD1 (6 bases). Germline-derived CDR1 and CDR2 are KGHDR and SFDVKD. The CDR3 covers 20 residues. Deletions cut 2 bases from V and 0 bases from J, with 24 bases between. The CDR3, as DNA: TGTGCCACCAGTGATTGCCGGCAGGGGTTGTCTCCTTATATGAACACTGAAGCTTTCTTT. As protein: CATSDCRQGLSPYMNTEAFF.

The V gene is TRBV9, the J gene TRBJ1-2; TRBD1 aligns across 8 bases. V lost 0 bases, J lost 8 bases, and 9 bases stayed unmatched. The V gene's germline CDR1 is SGDLS and CDR2 YYNGEE. The CDR3 runs 15 residues. CDR3 amino acids: CASSVDGQGLGGYTF. CDR3 DNA: TGTGCCAGCAGCGTAGATGGACAGGGCCTAGGGGGCTACACCTTC.

J is TRBJ1-2 and V is TRBV4-2, with D hard to call. The CDR3 totals 14 residues. CDR1 and CDR2 from the germline V gene are LGHNA and YNFKEQ. Trimming stripped 1 base from V and 5 bases from J, with 11 bases between. This CDR3 is CASSQALGVYGYTF. DNA of the CDR3: TGTGCCAGCAGCCAAGCCCTGGGCGTTTATGGCTACACCTTC.